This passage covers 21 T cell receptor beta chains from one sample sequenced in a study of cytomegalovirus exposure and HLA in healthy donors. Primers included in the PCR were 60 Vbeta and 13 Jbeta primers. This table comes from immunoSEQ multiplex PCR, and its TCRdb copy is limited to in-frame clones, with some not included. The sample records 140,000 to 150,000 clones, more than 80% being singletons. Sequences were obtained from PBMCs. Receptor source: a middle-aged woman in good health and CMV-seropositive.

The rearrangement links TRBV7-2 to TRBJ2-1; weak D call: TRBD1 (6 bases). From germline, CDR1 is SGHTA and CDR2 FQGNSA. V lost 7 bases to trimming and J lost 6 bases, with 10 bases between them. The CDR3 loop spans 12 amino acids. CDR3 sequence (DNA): TGTGCCAGCACAGGGGAGCCCAATGAGCAGTTCTTC. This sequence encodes CASTGEPNEQFF.

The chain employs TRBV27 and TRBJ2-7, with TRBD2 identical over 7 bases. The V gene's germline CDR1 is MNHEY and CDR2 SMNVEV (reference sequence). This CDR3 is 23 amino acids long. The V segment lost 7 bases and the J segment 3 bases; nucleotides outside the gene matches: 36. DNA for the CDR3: TGTGCCAGCAAAGCGGGCCAGGCCGTCAGGAAGAGGAAAAGCGGGGAGACCGACTACGAGCAGTACTTC. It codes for CASKAGQAVRKRKSGETDYEQYF.

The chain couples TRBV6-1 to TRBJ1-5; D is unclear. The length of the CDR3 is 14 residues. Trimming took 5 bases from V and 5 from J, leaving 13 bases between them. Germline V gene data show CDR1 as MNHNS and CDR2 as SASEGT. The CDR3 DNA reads TGTGCCAGCAGTCCCCTGCGGGGTCATCAGCCCCAGCATTTT. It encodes CASSPLRGHQPQHF.

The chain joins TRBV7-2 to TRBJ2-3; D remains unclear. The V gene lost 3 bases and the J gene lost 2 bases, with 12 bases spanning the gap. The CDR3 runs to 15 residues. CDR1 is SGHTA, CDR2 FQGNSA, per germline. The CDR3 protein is CASSLGRFSTDTQYF. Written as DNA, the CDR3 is TGTGCCAGCAGCTTGGGCAGGTTTTCCACAGATACGCAGTATTTT. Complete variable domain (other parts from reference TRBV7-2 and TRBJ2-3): GAGVSQSPSNKVTEKGKDVELRCDPISGHTALYWYRQSLGQGLEFLIYFQGNSAPDKSGLPSDRFSAERTGGSVSTLTIQRTQQEDSAVYLCASSLGRFSTDTQYFGPGTRLTVL.

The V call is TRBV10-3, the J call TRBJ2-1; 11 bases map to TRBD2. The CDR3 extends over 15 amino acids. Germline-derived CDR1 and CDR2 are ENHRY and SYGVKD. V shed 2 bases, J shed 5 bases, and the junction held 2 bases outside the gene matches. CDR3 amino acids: CAISELAGGDNEQFF. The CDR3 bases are TGTGCCATCAGTGAGCTAGCGGGGGGCGACAATGAGCAGTTCTTC.

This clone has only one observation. This chain's CDR3 is CASSRTGQGRSYEQYF. CDR3 nucleotides: TGTGCCAGCAGCCGTACTGGACAGGGTAGGTCCTACGAGCAGTACTTC. V usage is TRBV11-2 and J usage is TRBJ2-7; TRBD1 aligns across 8 bases. This CDR3 spans 16 amino acids. The junction had 10 bases not matched to a gene; V was cut back by 5 bases and J by 1 base. Germline values: CDR1 SGHAT, CDR2 FQNNGV.

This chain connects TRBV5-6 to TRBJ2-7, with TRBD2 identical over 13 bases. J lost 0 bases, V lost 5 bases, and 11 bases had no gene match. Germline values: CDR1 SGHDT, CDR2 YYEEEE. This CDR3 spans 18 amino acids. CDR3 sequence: CASSPGTSGTRSSYEQYF. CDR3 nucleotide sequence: TGTGCCAGCAGTCCCGGGACTAGCGGGACCAGGAGCTCCTACGAGCAGTACTTC.

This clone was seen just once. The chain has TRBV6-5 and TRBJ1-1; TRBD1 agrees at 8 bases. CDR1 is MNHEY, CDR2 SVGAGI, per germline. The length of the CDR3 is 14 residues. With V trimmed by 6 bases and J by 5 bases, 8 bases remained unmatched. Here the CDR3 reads CASSLDRGETEAFF. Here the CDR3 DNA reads TGTGCCAGCAGCCTCGACAGGGGTGAGACTGAAGCTTTCTTT.

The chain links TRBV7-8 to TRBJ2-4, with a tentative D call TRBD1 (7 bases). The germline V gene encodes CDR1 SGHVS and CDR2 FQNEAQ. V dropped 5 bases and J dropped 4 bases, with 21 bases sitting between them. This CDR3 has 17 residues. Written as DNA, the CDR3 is TGTGCCAGCAGCCATCGTCTAGGAGGGGGCCCTAAAAACATTCAGTACTTC. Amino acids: CASSHRLGGGPKNIQYF.

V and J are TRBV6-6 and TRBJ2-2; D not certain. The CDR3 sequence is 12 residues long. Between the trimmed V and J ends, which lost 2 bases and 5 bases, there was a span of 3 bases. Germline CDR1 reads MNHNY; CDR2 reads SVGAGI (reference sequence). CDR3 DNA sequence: TGTGCCAGCAGTTACCCGACCGGGGAGCTGTTTTTT. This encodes CASSYPTGELFF.

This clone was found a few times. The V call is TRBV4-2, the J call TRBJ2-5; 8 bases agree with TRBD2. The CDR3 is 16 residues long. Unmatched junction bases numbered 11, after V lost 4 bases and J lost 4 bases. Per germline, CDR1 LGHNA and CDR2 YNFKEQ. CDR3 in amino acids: CASSPNGGATTETQYF. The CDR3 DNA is TGTGCCAGCAGCCCTAACGGGGGGGCCACTACAGAGACCCAGTACTTC.

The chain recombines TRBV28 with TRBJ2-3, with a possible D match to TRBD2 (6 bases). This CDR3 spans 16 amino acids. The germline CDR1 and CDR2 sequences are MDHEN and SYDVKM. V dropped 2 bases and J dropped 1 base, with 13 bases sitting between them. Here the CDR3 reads CASSLRTTGGTDTQYF. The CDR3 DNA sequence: TGTGCCAGCAGTTTACGGACTACGGGTGGCACAGATACGCAGTATTTT.

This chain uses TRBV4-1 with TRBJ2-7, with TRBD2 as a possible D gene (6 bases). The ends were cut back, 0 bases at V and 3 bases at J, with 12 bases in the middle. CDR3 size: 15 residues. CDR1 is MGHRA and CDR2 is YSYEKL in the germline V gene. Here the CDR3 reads CASSQEVGLRYEQYF. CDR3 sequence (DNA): TGCGCCAGCAGCCAAGAGGTGGGACTGCGCTACGAGCAGTACTTC.

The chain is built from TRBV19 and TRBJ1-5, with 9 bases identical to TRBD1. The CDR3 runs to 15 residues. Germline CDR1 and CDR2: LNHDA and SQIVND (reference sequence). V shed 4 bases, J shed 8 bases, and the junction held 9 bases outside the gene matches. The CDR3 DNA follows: TGTGCCAGTAGTAACAGGGGGCGGATTATAGAGCCCCAGCATTTT. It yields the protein CASSNRGRIIEPQHF.

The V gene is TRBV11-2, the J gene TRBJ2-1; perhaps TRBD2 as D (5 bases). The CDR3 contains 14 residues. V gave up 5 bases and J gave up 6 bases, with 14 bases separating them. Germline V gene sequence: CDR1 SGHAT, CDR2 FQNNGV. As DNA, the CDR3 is TGTGCCAGCAGCCGAGGGAATCGTGGCAATGAGCAGTTCTTC. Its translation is CASSRGNRGNEQFF.

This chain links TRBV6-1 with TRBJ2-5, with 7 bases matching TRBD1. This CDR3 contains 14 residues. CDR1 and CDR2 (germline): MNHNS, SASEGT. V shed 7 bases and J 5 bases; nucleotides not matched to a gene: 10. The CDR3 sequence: CASNIDRVVETQYF. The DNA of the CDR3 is TGTGCCAGCAACATAGACAGGGTAGTTGAGACCCAGTACTTC.

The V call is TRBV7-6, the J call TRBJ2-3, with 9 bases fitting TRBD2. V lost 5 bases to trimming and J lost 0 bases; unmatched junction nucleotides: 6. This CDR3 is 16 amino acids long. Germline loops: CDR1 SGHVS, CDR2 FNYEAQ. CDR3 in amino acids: CASSRDLAGSTDTQYF. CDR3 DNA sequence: TGTGCCAGCAGCCGCGACCTAGCGGGGAGCACAGATACGCAGTATTTT.

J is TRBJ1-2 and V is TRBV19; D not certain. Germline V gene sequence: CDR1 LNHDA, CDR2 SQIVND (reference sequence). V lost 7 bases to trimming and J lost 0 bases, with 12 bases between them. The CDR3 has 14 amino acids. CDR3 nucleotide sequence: TGTGCCAGTACGGAACAGCCAGCTAACTATGGCTACACCTTC. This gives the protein CASTEQPANYGYTF.

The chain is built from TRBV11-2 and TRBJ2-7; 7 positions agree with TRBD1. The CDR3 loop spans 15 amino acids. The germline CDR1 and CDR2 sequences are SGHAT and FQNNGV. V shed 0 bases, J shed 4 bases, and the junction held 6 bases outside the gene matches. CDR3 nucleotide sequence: TGTGCCAGCAGCTTAGATTCCGGGACAGCATACGAGCAGTACTTC. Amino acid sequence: CASSLDSGTAYEQYF.

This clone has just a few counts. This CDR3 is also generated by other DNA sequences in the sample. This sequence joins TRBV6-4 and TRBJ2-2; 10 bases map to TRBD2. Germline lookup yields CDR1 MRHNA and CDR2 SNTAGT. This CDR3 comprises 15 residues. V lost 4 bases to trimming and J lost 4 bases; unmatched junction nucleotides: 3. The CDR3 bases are TGTGCCAGCAGTGTTCTAGCGGGGGCCACCGGGGAGCTGTTTTTT. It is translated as CASSVLAGATGELFF.

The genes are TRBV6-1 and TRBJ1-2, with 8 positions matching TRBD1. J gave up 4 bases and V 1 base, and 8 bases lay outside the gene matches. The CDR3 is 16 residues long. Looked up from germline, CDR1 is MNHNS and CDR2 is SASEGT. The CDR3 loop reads CASSEGEAGGFYGYTF. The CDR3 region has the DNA TGTGCCAGCAGTGAAGGAGAGGCAGGGGGCTTCTATGGCTACACCTTC.